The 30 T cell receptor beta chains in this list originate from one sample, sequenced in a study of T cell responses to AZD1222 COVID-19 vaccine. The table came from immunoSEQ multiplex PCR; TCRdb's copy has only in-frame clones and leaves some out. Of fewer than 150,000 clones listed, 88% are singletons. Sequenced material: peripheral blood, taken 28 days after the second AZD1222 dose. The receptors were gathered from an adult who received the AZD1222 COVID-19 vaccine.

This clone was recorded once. In nucleotides, the CDR3 is TGTGCCAGCAGGCCCCCCGACTCCTACAATGAGCAGTTCTTC. Its translation is CASRPPDSYNEQFF. The chain is built from TRBV28 and TRBJ2-1; D gene unclear. The CDR3 runs to 14 residues. The V end was cut by 6 bases, the J end by 0 bases, with 9 bases between. Germline V lookup: CDR1 MDHEN, CDR2 SYDVKM.

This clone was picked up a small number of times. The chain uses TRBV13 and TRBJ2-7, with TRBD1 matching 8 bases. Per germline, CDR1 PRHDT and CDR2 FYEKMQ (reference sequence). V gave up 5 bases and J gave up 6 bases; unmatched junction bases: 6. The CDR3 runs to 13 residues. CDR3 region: CASSPGGPGEQYF. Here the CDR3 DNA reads TGTGCCAGCAGCCCAGGGGGCCCGGGCGAGCAGTACTTC.

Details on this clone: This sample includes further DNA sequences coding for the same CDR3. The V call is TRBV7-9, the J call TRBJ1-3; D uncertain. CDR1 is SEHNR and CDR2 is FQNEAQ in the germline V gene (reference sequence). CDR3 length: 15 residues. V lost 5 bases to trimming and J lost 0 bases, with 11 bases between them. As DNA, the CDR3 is TGTGCCAGCAGCCCAGGAGGGAACTCTGGAAACACCATATATTTT. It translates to CASSPGGNSGNTIYF.

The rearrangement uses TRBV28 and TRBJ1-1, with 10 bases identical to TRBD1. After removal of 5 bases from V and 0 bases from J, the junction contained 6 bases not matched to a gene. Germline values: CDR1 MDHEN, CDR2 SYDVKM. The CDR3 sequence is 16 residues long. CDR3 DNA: TGTGCCAGCAGTCTCCGGGACAGGGGTATGAACACTGAAGCTTTCTTT. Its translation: CASSLRDRGMNTEAFF.

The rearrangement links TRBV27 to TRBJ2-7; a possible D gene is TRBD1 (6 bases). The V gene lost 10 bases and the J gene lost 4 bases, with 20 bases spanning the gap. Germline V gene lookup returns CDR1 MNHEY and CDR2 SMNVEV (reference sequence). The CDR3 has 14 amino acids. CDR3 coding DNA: TGTGCCACCCGTAGGGCAGGGGCTGGGTACGAGCAGTACTTC. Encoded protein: CATRRAGAGYEQYF.

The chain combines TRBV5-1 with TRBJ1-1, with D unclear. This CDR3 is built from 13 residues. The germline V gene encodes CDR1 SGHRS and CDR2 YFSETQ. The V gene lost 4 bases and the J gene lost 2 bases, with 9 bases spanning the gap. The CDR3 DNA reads TGCGCCAGCAGCACACGTCCTAACACTGAAGCTTTCTTT. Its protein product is CASSTRPNTEAFF. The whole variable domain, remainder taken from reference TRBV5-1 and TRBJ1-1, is KAGVTQTPRYLIKTRGQQVTLSCSPISGHRSVSWYQQTPGQGLQFLFEYFSETQRNKGNFPGRFSGRQFSNSRSEMNVSTLELGDSALYLCASSTRPNTEAFFGQGTRLTVV.

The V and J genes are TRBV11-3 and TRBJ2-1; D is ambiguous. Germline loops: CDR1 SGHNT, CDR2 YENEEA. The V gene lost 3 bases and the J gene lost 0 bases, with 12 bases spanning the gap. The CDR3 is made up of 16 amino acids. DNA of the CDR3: TGTGCCAGCAGCTTGCCTGGGGTGAGCTCCTACAATGAGCAGTTCTTC. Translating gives CASSLPGVSSYNEQFF.

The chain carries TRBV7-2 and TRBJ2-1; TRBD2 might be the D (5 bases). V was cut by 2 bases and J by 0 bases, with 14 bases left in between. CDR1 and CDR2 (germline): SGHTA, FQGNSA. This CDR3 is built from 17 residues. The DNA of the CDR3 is TGTGCCAGCAGCTTAAGAGGTCTAAGCGGCTCCTACAATGAGCAGTTCTTC. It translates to CASSLRGLSGSYNEQFF.

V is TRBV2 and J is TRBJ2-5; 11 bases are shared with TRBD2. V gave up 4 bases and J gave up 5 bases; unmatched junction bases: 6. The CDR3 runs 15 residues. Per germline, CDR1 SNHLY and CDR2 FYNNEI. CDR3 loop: CASSALAGGGETQYF. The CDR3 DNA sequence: TGTGCCAGCAGTGCGCTAGCGGGGGGCGGGGAGACCCAGTACTTC.

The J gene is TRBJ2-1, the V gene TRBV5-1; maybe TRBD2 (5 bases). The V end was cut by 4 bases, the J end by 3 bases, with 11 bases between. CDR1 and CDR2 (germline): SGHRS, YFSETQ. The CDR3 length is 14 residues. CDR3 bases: TGCGCCAGCAGCCTACGGACTCGCTACAATGAGCAGTTCTTC. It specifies CASSLRTRYNEQFF.

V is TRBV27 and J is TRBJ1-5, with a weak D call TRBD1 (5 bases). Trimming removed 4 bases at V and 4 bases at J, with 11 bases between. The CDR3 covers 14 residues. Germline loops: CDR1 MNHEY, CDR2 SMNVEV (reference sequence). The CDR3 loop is CASSSRQRNQPQHF. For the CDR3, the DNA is TGTGCCAGCAGTTCAAGACAGAGAAATCAGCCCCAGCATTTT.

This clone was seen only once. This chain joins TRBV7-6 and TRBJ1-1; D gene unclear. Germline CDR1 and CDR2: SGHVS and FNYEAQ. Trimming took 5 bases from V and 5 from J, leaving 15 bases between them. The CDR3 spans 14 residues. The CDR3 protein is CASSPLSLLTEAFF. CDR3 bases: TGTGCCAGCAGCCCATTAAGCTTACTGACTGAAGCTTTCTTT.

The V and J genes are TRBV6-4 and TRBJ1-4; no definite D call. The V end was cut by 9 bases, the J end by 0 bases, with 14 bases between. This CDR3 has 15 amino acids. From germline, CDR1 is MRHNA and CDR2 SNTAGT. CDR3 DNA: TGTGCCAGGAGATACATAATAGCAACTAATGAAAAACTGTTTTTT. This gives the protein CARRYIIATNEKLFF.

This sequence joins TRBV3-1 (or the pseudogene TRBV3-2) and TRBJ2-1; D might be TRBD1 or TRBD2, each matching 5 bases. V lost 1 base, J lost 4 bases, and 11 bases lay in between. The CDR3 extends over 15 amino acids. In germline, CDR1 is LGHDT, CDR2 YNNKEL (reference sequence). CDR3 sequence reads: CASSQAGTEYNEQFF. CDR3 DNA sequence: TGTGCCAGCAGCCAAGCCGGGACGGAATACAATGAGCAGTTCTTC.

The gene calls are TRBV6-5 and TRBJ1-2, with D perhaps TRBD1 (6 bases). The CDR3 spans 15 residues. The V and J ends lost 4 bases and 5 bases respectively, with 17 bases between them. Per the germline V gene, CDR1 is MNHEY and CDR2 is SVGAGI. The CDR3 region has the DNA TGTGCCAGCAGTTCCACAGGGCTCGGACGGTATGGCTACACCTTC. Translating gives CASSSTGLGRYGYTF.

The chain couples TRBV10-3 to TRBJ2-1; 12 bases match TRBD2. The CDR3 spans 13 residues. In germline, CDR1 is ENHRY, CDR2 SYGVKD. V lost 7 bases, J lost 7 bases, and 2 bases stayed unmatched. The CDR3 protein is CAIKLAGGNEQFF. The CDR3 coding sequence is TGTGCCATCAAACTAGCGGGGGGTAATGAGCAGTTCTTC.

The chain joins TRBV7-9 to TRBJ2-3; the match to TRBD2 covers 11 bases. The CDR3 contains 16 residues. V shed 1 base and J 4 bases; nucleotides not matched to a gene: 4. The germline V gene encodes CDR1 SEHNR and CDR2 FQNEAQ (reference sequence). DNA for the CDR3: TGTGCCAGCAGCTTAGGAACTAGCGGGAGTGCAGATACGCAGTATTTT. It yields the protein CASSLGTSGSADTQYF.

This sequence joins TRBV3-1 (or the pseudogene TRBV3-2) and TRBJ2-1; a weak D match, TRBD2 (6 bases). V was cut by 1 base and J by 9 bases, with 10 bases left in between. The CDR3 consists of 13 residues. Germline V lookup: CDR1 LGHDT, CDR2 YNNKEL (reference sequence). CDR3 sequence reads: CASSQGLGGEQFF. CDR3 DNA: TGTGCCAGCAGCCAAGGTTTGGGAGGTGAGCAGTTCTTC.

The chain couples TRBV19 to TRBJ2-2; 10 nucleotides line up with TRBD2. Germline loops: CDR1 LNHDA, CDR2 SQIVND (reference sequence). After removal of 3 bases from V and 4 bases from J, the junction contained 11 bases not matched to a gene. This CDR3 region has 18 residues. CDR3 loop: CASSIYKRGGVSTGELFF. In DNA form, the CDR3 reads TGTGCCAGTAGTATTTATAAGCGGGGGGGCGTAAGCACCGGGGAGCTGTTTTTT.

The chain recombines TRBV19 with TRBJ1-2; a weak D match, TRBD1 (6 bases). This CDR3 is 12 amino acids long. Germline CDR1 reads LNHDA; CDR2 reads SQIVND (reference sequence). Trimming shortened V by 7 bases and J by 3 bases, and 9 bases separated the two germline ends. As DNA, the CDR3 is TGTGCCAGTACAGCAGGGGACTATGGCTACACCTTC. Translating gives CASTAGDYGYTF.

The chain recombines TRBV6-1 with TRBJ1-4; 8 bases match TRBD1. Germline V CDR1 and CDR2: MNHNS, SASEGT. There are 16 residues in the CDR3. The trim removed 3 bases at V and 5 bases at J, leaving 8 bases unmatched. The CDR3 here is CASSEGTGLRNEKLFF. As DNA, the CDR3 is TGTGCCAGCAGTGAGGGGACAGGCCTCCGAAATGAAAAACTGTTTTTT.

The CDR3 DNA reads TGTGCCAGTAGTACGACAACTGTCGGGGAGCTGTTTTTT. The encoded protein is CASSTTTVGELFF. The genes are TRBV19 and TRBJ2-2; D unresolved. This CDR3 is built from 13 residues. V lost 4 bases, J lost 7 bases, and 10 bases lay in between. Germline V gene data show CDR1 as LNHDA and CDR2 as SQIVND (reference sequence).

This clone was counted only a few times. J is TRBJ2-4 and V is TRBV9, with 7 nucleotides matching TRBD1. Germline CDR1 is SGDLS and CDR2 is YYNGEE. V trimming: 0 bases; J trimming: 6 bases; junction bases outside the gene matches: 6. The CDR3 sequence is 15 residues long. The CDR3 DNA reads TGTGCCAGCAGCGTAGAAGGGGGCAACGGAAACATTCAGTACTTC. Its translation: CASSVEGGNGNIQYF.

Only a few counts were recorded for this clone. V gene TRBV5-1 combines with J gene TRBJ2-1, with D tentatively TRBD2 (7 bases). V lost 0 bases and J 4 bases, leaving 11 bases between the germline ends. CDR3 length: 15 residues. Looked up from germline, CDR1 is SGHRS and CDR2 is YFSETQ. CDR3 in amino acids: CASSLGRGAYNEQFF. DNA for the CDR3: TGCGCCAGCAGCTTGGGACGGGGGGCGTACAATGAGCAGTTCTTC.

Here the CDR3 reads CASSEYRGPETQYF. The DNA for the CDR3 is TGTGCCAGCAGTGAATATAGGGGTCCGGAGACCCAGTACTTC. The chain has TRBV25-1 and TRBJ2-5; TRBD1 might be the D (5 bases). V lost 0 bases and J 5 bases, leaving 10 bases between the germline ends. The CDR3 extends over 14 amino acids. Germline CDR1 and CDR2: MGHDK and SYGVNS.

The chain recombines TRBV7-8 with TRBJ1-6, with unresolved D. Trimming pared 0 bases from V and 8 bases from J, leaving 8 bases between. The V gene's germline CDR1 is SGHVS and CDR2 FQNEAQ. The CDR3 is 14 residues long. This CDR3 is CASSLAEWDSPLHF. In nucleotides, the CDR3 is TGTGCCAGCAGCTTAGCGGAGTGGGATTCACCCCTCCACTTT.

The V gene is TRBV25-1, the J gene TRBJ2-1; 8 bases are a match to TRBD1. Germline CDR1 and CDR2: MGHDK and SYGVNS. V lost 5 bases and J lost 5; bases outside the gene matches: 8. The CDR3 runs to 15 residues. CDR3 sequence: CASSNPETGDNEQFF. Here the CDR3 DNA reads TGTGCCAGCAGTAACCCAGAGACAGGGGACAATGAGCAGTTCTTC.

The CDR3 here is CASSLARDGNEKLFF. The CDR3 DNA sequence: TGCGCCAGCAGCTTGGCTAGGGACGGTAATGAAAAACTGTTTTTT. The gene calls are TRBV5-1 and TRBJ1-4, with D perhaps matching TRBD1 (5 bases). The CDR3 runs 15 residues. Germline V gene lookup returns CDR1 SGHRS and CDR2 YFSETQ. Trimming cost V 0 bases and J 4 bases, with 10 bases left between them.

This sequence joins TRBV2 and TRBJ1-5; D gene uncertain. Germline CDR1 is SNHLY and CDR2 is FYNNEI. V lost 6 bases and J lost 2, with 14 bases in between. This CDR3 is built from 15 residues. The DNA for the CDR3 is TGTGCCAGCAGATGGTTACCTCTGGGCAATCAGCCCCAGCATTTT. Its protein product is CASRWLPLGNQPQHF.

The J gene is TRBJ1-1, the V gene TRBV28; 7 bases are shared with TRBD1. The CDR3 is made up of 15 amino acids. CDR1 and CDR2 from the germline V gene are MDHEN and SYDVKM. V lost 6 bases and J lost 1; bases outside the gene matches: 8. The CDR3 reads CASRETGRENTEAFF. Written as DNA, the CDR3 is TGTGCCAGCAGGGAGACAGGGCGGGAGAACACTGAAGCTTTCTTT.